This T cell receptor beta chain stems from a study of T cells after yellow fever vaccination (dated by TCRdb to the late 2010s). The study in broad terms: The SMART-Seq v4 Ultra Low Input RNA kit was used to prepare libraries from fractions with low cell numbers. Two healthy male donors made up the cohort, one aged 18 to 30 years and the other aged 30 to 39 years. To track T-cell clones before and after primary and booster YFV17D yellow fever vaccination, bulk TCR alpha and beta repertoires were sequenced longitudinally. Blood was drawn at multiple timepoints before and after primary and secondary immunization, with bulk PBMC replicates and cell subsets isolated.

This clonotype came up many times. Its antigen is not yet known. It has no much larger one-base neighbor in the sample; base qualities were not kept. The treatment or condition label of this sample denotes: live attenuated yellow fever vaccine strain. At each blood-draw timepoint, two biological replicates of bulk PBMCs were collected. PBMCs were isolated from peripheral blood using a standard Ficoll-Paque protocol. TriZol was used to extract RNA from bulk PBMCs, from CD4 and CD8 fractions, and from dextramer-positive and dextramer-negative fractions. The instrument given in TCRdb is Illumina NovaSeq 6000. TCR cDNA was made using 5'RACE template switching, a step that added a universal primer site and unique molecular identifiers. Priming for cDNA synthesis came from both the TCR alpha and TCR beta constant segments. Library amplification used two PCR steps, and the second PCR step added sample barcodes and sequencing adapters. Libraries were sequenced on Illumina HiSeq 2500 (2x100 bp) or NovaSeq (2x150 bp). Per the original workflow: Demultiplexing of reads and collapsing into UMI consensus sequences were performed with MIGEC, and V(D)J alignment was carried out with MiXCR. Vaccine-responding clonotypes were defined with edgeR using replicate PBMC samples, requiring FDR below 0.01 and a log2 fold change above 5 up to day 15. Bulk clonotypes were assigned CD4 or CD8 identity according to which sequenced CD4 or CD8 repertoire held them at higher abundance. In TCRdb, the public reads were trimmed at Q25 with fastp and aligned with MiXCR, with productive beta chains retained. Entries that share a CDR3 protein sequence are merged under the most common genes and DNA. TCRdb's processing, not the study's, gives the V and J calls here. The sample data list 300,000 to 350,000 distinct CDR3 sequences, and around 3.9% of these were observed just once. The ten largest clones capture 20% to 25% of the sample.

Broad study findings and their caveats: Compared with the primary T-cell response, the secondary T-cell response was faster but weaker, reaching its peak on day 5 rather than on day 15. Because the study included only two donors, the extent to which the findings can be generalized is limited. Because abundant contaminating clonotypes from the bulk population could be contained in FACS-sorted repertoires, computational filtering was required. A small share of clonotypes was detected in both CD4 and CD8 compartments, with the overlap likely arising from convergent recombination. Most clones expanded after primary vaccination were re-detected after the booster (approximately 95% of CD4 and approximately 85% of CD8), suggesting broad memory maintenance.

The trim is 5 bases for V and 4 bases for J, with a gap of 20 bases between the germline ends. CDR1 and CDR2 are read off the germline V gene as SGHTA and FQGNSA. From its cysteine to its phenylalanine, the CDR3 spans 17 amino acids. Only CDR3 DNA remains: 51 bases, in frame from the first base. This sample comprised PBMCs, obtained 5 days after the yellow fever booster vaccination. The receptor comes from a man between 18 and 35 years old who received the YFV17D yellow fever vaccine. The rearranged segments are TRBV7-2 and TRBJ2-2; TRBD2 is a weak D gene call, 6 bases matching. The CDR3 corresponds to CASSRSSDYGGTGELFF. The DNA is TGTGCCAGCAGCCGTTCGTCGGACTACGGGGGCACCGGGGAGCTGTTTTTT.